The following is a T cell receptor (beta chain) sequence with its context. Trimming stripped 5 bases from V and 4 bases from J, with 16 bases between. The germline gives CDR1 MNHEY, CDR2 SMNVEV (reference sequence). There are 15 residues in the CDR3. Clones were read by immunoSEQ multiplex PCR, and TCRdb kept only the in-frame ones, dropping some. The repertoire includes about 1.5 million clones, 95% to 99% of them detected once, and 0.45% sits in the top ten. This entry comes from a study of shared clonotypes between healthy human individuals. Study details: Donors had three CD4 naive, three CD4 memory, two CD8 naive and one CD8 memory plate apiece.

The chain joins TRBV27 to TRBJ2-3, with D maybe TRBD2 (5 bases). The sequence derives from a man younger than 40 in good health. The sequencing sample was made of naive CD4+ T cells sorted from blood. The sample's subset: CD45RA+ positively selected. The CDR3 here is CASSIRLPSSDTQYF. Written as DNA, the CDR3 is TGTGCCAGCAGTATTCGACTACCTTCATCAGATACGCAGTATTTT.